This record covers a single T cell receptor beta chain. These data originate in a study of control samples from healthy donors and cancer patients. Some clones are missing from TCRdb's copy, which holds only in-frame ones; the method was immunoSEQ multiplex PCR. The sample lists 150,000 to 200,000 clones, roughly 91% occurring once. Germline CDR1 reads SNHLY; CDR2 reads FYNNEI. This CDR3 is 15 amino acids long. V was shortened by 3 bases and J by 3 bases, with 15 bases between the two germline ends. Sequenced input: blood. The clonotype originates from a woman between 25 and 40 years old in good health. The chain combines TRBV2 with TRBJ2-7, with a weak D call TRBD1 (6 bases). CDR3 sequence reads: CASSETGFAGYEQYF. The CDR3 DNA reads TGTGCCAGCAGTGAGACAGGTTTTGCGGGCTACGAGCAGTACTTC.